This entry lists 15 T cell receptor beta chains sequenced from one sample in a study of blood T cell repertoires in COVID-19. The method was immunoSEQ multiplex PCR; TCRdb's version includes in-frame clones alone and lacks a portion of them. The data show about 400,000 clones, roughly 90% seen once. Sequencing was performed on peripheral blood. Source of these receptors: a woman in her twenties or thirties with active or convalescent COVID-19.

Details on this clone: Germline and junction disagree at one end, which may indicate a read error. The chain links TRBV5-1 to TRBJ1-2; tentative D call: TRBD1 (5 bases). The V gene's germline CDR1 is SGHRS and CDR2 YFSETQ. This CDR3 has 15 residues. The CDR3 sequence: CASSPDGGRNYDYTF. The CDR3 bases are TGCGCCAGCAGCCCGGACGGGGGAAGGAACTATGACTACACCTTC.

J is TRBJ2-4 and V is TRBV9; D perhaps matches TRBD2 (7 bases). The CDR3 is made up of 15 amino acids. Per the germline V gene, CDR1 is SGDLS and CDR2 is YYNGEE. Trimming removed 4 bases from V and 5 bases from J, with 16 bases in between. The DNA for the CDR3 is TGTGCCAGCAGCCAAAGTCTGGGGGGGCAAAACATTCAGTACTTC. It is translated as CASSQSLGGQNIQYF.

The V and J genes are TRBV7-9 and TRBJ1-5, with 7 bases fitting TRBD1. CDR1 is SEHNR and CDR2 is FQNEAQ in the germline V gene (reference sequence). Trimming took 5 bases from V and 4 from J; bases not matched to a gene: 8. This CDR3 has 15 residues. In DNA, the CDR3 is TGTGCCAGCAGCCCCTCCGGGACAGTAAATCAGCCCCAGCATTTT. As protein: CASSPSGTVNQPQHF.

The rearrangement links TRBV12-5 to TRBJ2-7; D may be TRBD1 (6 bases). Trimming pared 2 bases from V and 1 base from J, leaving 12 bases between. CDR1 LGHNT and CDR2 FRNRAP come from the germline V gene. The CDR3 spans 15 residues. In nucleotides, the CDR3 is TGTGCTAGTGGTTTGTCTCAGGGGTTTTCCTACGAGCAGTACTTC. Amino acids: CASGLSQGFSYEQYF.

The rearrangement uses TRBV19 and TRBJ2-6; maybe TRBD1 (6 bases). Germline V gene lookup returns CDR1 LNHDA and CDR2 SQIVND (reference sequence). The germline V and J ends were trimmed by 0 bases and 0 bases, with 12 bases remaining between them. This CDR3 is built from 18 residues. The CDR3: CASSIDQPGASGANVLTF. The DNA of the CDR3 is TGTGCCAGTAGTATAGATCAGCCAGGGGCCTCTGGGGCCAACGTCCTGACTTTC.

The chain joins TRBV5-4 to TRBJ2-5; D gene ambiguous. The CDR3 covers 15 residues. Germline assignment: CDR1 SGHNT and CDR2 YYREEE (reference sequence). V was clipped by 0 bases and J by 0 bases, with 9 bases between them. CDR3 residues: CASSLGPSDQETQYF. In DNA form, the CDR3 reads TGTGCCAGCAGCTTGGGTCCCTCGGACCAAGAGACCCAGTACTTC.

The chain couples TRBV5-6 to TRBJ2-5, with D perhaps matching TRBD2 (7 bases). CDR3 length: 14 residues. V lost 5 bases and J lost 3, with 14 bases in between. In germline, CDR1 is SGHDT, CDR2 YYEEEE. The CDR3 is CASRGGGGEETQYF. CDR3 sequence (DNA): TGTGCCAGCAGAGGGGGAGGGGGAGAAGAGACCCAGTACTTC.

This clone was detected only a few times. The V call is TRBV6-1, the J call TRBJ1-2; D remains ambiguous. Per germline, CDR1 MNHNS and CDR2 SASEGT. The germline V and J ends were trimmed by 1 base and 8 bases, with 8 bases remaining between them. This CDR3 comprises 12 residues. The CDR3 coding sequence is TGTGCCAGCAGTGAAGGTGGGAGGGGCTACACCTTC. Amino acids: CASSEGGRGYTF.

This clone has just one count. This rearrangement joins TRBV25-1 to TRBJ1-6; D is uncertain. The germline V gene encodes CDR1 MGHDK and CDR2 SYGVNS. Deletions cut 0 bases from V and 0 bases from J, with 6 bases between. The CDR3 totals 16 residues. The CDR3 spells CASSEYQASYNSPLHF. For the CDR3, the DNA is TGTGCCAGCAGTGAATACCAGGCCTCCTATAATTCACCCCTCCACTTT. The whole variable domain, remainder taken from reference TRBV25-1 and TRBJ1-6, is EADIYQTPRYLVIGTGKKITLECSQTMGHDKMYWYQQDPGMELHLIHYSYGVNSTEKGDLSSESTVSRIRTEHFPLTLESARPSHTSQYLCASSEYQASYNSPLHFGNGTRLTVT.

The rearrangement joins TRBV6-1 to TRBJ2-5, with no clear D. Per the germline V gene, CDR1 is MNHNS and CDR2 is SASEGT. The CDR3 runs 15 residues. Trimming pared 2 bases from V and 2 bases from J, leaving 12 bases between. This CDR3 reads CASSELQARQETQYF. In nucleotides, the CDR3 is TGTGCCAGCAGTGAACTGCAAGCGAGACAAGAGACCCAGTACTTC.

The rearrangement uses TRBV19 and TRBJ2-1, with TRBD2 identical over 10 bases. Germline-derived CDR1 and CDR2 are LNHDA and SQIVND (reference sequence). The V and J ends lost 7 bases and 8 bases, in that order; junction bases with no gene match: 14. There are 16 residues in the CDR3. The CDR3 DNA sequence: TGTGCCAGTACCGTGACCATAGCGGGAGGTGGCCATGAGCAGTTCTTC. Translated, it gives CASTVTIAGGGHEQFF.

The gene calls are TRBV5-4 and TRBJ2-4, with TRBD1 matching over 12 bases. Germline V lookup: CDR1 SGHNT, CDR2 YYREEE (reference sequence). This CDR3 is built from 16 residues. Unmatched junction bases numbered 9, after V lost 4 bases and J lost 7 bases. CDR3 nucleotide sequence: TGTGCCAGCAGCGACCGGGACAGGGGGCGGGGGAACATTCAGTACTTC. Residues: CASSDRDRGRGNIQYF.

The gene calls are TRBV30 and TRBJ1-4; the match to TRBD1 covers 8 bases. The germline V gene encodes CDR1 GTSNPN and CDR2 SVGIG (reference sequence). CDR3 length equals 14 residues. V dropped 1 base and J dropped 7; count of bases not matched to a gene: 5. The CDR3 DNA reads TGTGCCTGGAGTGCGGACAGGGTCGGTGAAAAACTGTTTTTT. It is translated as CAWSADRVGEKLFF.

This clone occurred once. This sequence joins TRBV7-9 and TRBJ1-1, with 11 bases lining up with TRBD1. Germline V gene data show CDR1 as SEHNR and CDR2 as FQNEAQ (reference sequence). Germline trimming cut 5 bases from V and 5 bases from J; bases unmatched to any gene: 4. The CDR3 is 14 residues long. The CDR3 sequence: CASSPGQGETEAFF. Here the CDR3 DNA reads TGTGCCAGCAGCCCGGGACAGGGGGAGACTGAAGCTTTCTTT.

In this sample, this clone turned up a few times. The chain combines TRBV30 with TRBJ1-2, with TRBD1 identical over 9 bases. Unmatched junction bases numbered 0, after V lost 1 base and J lost 6 bases. Looked up from germline, CDR1 is GTSNPN and CDR2 is SVGIG (reference sequence). The CDR3 length is 12 residues. DNA for the CDR3: TGTGCCTGGAGTGGGACAGGGGATGGCTACACCTTC. It specifies CAWSGTGDGYTF.